This TCR beta chain derives from a study of T cell changes during pregnancy in multiple sclerosis. Trimming at V came to 5 bases and at J to 4 bases, leaving 13 bases not matched to a gene. CDR1 is SGHTA, CDR2 FQGNSA, per germline. There are 17 residues in the CDR3. This clone was counted once. TCRdb keeps only in-frame clones here, not all; method: immunoSEQ multiplex PCR. The profile shows roughly 45,000 clones, around 89% of them singletons. This specimen consisted of CD4+ T cells from peripheral blood mononuclear cells, obtained in the second trimester of pregnancy. V is TRBV7-2 and J is TRBJ2-2, with 7 bases that match TRBD2. This TCR was recovered from a female donor with multiple sclerosis, enrolled in a pregnancy study. CDR3 region: CASSPLDRRGVTGELFF. CDR3 DNA sequence: TGTGCCAGCAGCCCCCTCGACAGACGGGGGGTCACCGGGGAGCTGTTTTTT.